The 27 T cell receptor beta chains in this list originate from one sample, sequenced in a study of identical twins. TCRdb reprocessed the 5' RACE reads with MiXCR, giving one entry per CDR3 protein. The sample lists 640,000 or so distinct CDR3 sequences, around 6.1% occurring once. The specimen was naive T cells sorted from blood. The receptors derive from a man younger than 35 in good health.

This clonotype has at least ten counts. This rearrangement joins TRBV7-9 to TRBJ2-7, with D tentatively TRBD1 or TRBD2 (5 bases each). V was trimmed by 6 bases and J by 3 bases, leaving 18 bases between them. The CDR3 loop spans 15 amino acids. CDR1 and CDR2 from the germline V gene are SEHNR and FQNEAQ (reference sequence). The DNA for the CDR3 is TGTGCCAGCAGTCTAGGGGTCCGGGGTAGCTACGAGCAGTACGTC. It yields the protein CASSLGVRGSYEQYV.

This clonotype showed up many times. This chain uses TRBV24-1 with TRBJ2-1; D is undetermined. V gave up 0 bases and J gave up 10 bases, with 18 bases separating them. Germline assignment: CDR1 KGHDR and CDR2 SFDVKD. The CDR3 length is 16 residues. The CDR3 DNA follows: TGTGCCACCAGTGATTTGTCCGCTGCGACCGGTGGGGAGCAGTTCTTC. Translation gives CATSDLSAATGGEQFF.

In this sample, this clonotype turned up a few times. J is TRBJ2-7 and V is TRBV20-1; 7 bases fit TRBD2. Germline V gene sequence: CDR1 DFQATT, CDR2 SNEGSKA (reference sequence). Trimming took 0 bases from V and 5 from J; bases not matched to a gene: 10. This CDR3 region has 15 residues. The CDR3 here is CSARDPTGRGNEQYF. CDR3 DNA: TGCAGTGCTAGAGACCCGACGGGGAGGGGAAACGAGCAGTACTTC.

This chain connects TRBV27 to TRBJ2-5, with TRBD2 as a possible D gene (6 bases). The CDR3 length is 15 residues. Trimming cost V 5 bases and J 7 bases, with 20 bases left between them. In germline, CDR1 is MNHEY, CDR2 SMNVEV (reference sequence). CDR3 amino acids: CASSDGTLNSGTQYF. CDR3 in DNA: TGTGCCAGCAGTGACGGGACTCTAAATTCAGGGACCCAGTACTTC.

In its sample, this clonotype was seen many times. The V gene is TRBV7-9, the J gene TRBJ2-4; 9 nucleotides match TRBD2. Germline V gene sequence: CDR1 SEHNR, CDR2 FQNEAQ (reference sequence). V shed 5 bases, J shed 6 bases, and the junction held 2 bases outside the gene matches. The CDR3 has 13 residues. CDR3 DNA sequence: TGTGCCAGCAGCAGTAGCGGGAGAAACATTCAGTACTTC. This sequence encodes CASSSSGRNIQYF. The full variable domain, completed using reference TRBV7-9 and TRBJ2-4, is DTGVSQNPRHKITKRGQNVTFRCDPISEHNRLYWYRQTLGQGPEFLTYFQNEAQLEKSRLLSDRFSAERPKGSFSTLEIQRTEQGDSAMYLCASSSSGRNIQYFGAGTRLSVL.

The genes are TRBV4-1 and TRBJ1-6; no reliable D call. The CDR3 is made up of 16 amino acids. CDR1 and CDR2 from the germline V gene are MGHRA and YSYEKL. Between the trimmed V and J ends, which lost 1 base and 0 bases, there was a span of 7 bases. This CDR3 is CASSQVWSSYNSPLHF. As DNA, the CDR3 is TGCGCCAGCAGCCAAGTTTGGAGCTCCTATAATTCACCCCTCCACTTT.

The chain links TRBV7-9 to TRBJ2-5, with D unresolved. Germline V gene sequence: CDR1 SEHNR, CDR2 FQNEAQ (reference sequence). This CDR3 is built from 14 residues. V was shortened by 5 bases and J by 3 bases, with 13 bases between the two germline ends. The CDR3 nucleotides are TGTGCCAGCAGCCCTGGAGTGGGTAAAGAGACCCAGTACTTC. Translated, it gives CASSPGVGKETQYF.

There are a few counts of this clonotype. This chain's CDR3 is CASSSNPVPGGETQYF. In DNA form, the CDR3 reads TGTGCCAGCAGCTCTAACCCCGTTCCAGGAGGGGAGACCCAGTACTTC. The chain joins TRBV7-9 to TRBJ2-5; D is possibly TRBD2 (6 bases). CDR1 is SEHNR and CDR2 is FQNEAQ in the germline V gene (reference sequence). The CDR3 is 16 amino acids. With 4 bases removed from V and 5 bases from J, the gap between germline ends came to 20 bases.

This clonotype was counted only a few times. The rearrangement uses TRBV2 and TRBJ1-1; 10 nucleotides line up with TRBD1. Germline trimming cut 10 bases from V and 4 bases from J; bases unmatched to any gene: 9. The length of the CDR3 is 14 residues. CDR1 is SNHLY and CDR2 is FYNNEI in the germline V gene. The CDR3 bases are TGTGCCAAGGGACAGGGGCTAGCTCCCACTGAAGCTTTCTTT. The encoded protein is CAKGQGLAPTEAFF.

This clonotype was seen a few times. J is TRBJ2-2 and V is TRBV18; no definite D call. CDR3 length equals 14 residues. Trimming shortened V by 5 bases and J by 0 bases, and 7 bases separated the two germline ends. Germline-derived CDR1 and CDR2 are KGHSH and LQKENI. This CDR3 is CASSEAPNTGELFF. CDR3 DNA: TGTGCCAGCTCAGAGGCCCCGAACACCGGGGAGCTGTTTTTT.

This clonotype was seen ten or more times. The rearrangement joins TRBV5-4 to TRBJ2-1; either TRBD1 or TRBD2 may supply D (5 bases each). Trimming pared 4 bases from V and 10 bases from J, leaving 21 bases between. The CDR3 contains 15 residues. Germline CDR1 SGHNT, CDR2 YYREEE (reference sequence). The CDR3, as DNA: TGTGCCAGCAGCCCCCCGGGCCAGATGGGGACGGAGCAGTTCTTC. Protein sequence: CASSPPGQMGTEQFF. The full variable domain, rest sourced from reference TRBV5-4 and TRBJ2-1, is ETGVTQSPTHLIKTRGQQVTLRCSSQSGHNTVSWYQQALGQGPQFIFQYYREEENGRGNFPPRFSGLQFPNYSSELNVNALELDDSALYLCASSPPGQMGTEQFFGPGTRLTVL.

The chain has TRBV24-1 and TRBJ2-3; tentative D call: TRBD1 (6 bases). Germline lookup yields CDR1 KGHDR and CDR2 SFDVKD. The length of the CDR3 is 16 residues. Trimming stripped 0 bases from V and 3 bases from J, with 12 bases between. The CDR3 loop reads CATSDLGQGMTDTQYF. The DNA of the CDR3 is TGTGCCACCAGTGATTTGGGGCAGGGGATGACAGATACGCAGTATTTT.

This clonotype was observed many times. This chain's CDR3 is CSVWVGVDTQYF. The CDR3 nucleotides read TGCAGCGTGTGGGTGGGTGTGGATACGCAGTATTTT. The gene calls are TRBV29-1 and TRBJ2-3, with D unresolved. Germline CDR1 reads SQVTM; CDR2 reads ANQGSEA. The V end lost 6 bases, the J end lost 6 bases, and 13 bases lay between the germline ends. This CDR3 comprises 12 residues.

The V call is TRBV2, the J call TRBJ2-7; D unresolved. The CDR3 consists of 14 residues. Germline V lookup: CDR1 SNHLY, CDR2 FYNNEI. Between the trimmed V and J ends, which lost 5 bases and 2 bases, there was a span of 13 bases. CDR3 residues: CASSPNGPAYEQYF. The DNA for the CDR3 is TGTGCCAGCAGTCCAAACGGGCCAGCCTACGAGCAGTACTTC.

Ten or more counts support this clonotype. The chain couples TRBV10-3 to TRBJ2-1; D is ambiguous. Germline CDR1 and CDR2: ENHRY and SYGVKD. The CDR3 has 14 residues. Trimming removed 3 bases at V and 1 base at J, with 7 bases between. This CDR3 is CAISDGVSYNEQFF. Written as DNA, the CDR3 is TGTGCCATCAGTGACGGTGTATCCTACAATGAGCAGTTCTTC.

Ten or more counts support this clonotype. This chain links TRBV5-1 with TRBJ2-1; 8 bases fit TRBD2. Germline CDR1 is SGHRS and CDR2 is YFSETQ. The CDR3 runs 17 residues. Trimming at V came to 1 base and at J to 8 bases, leaving 14 bases not matched to a gene. The CDR3 here is CASSLIVAGSLYHEQFF. The CDR3 nucleotides read TGCGCCAGCAGCTTGATTGTAGCGGGATCCCTCTATCATGAGCAGTTCTTC.

V usage is TRBV14 and J usage is TRBJ2-7, with 7 bases aligning to TRBD2. CDR1 and CDR2 (germline): SGHDN, FVKESK. The CDR3 covers 14 residues. Trimming cost V 3 bases and J 1 base; bases outside gene matches: 3. CDR3 in DNA: TGTGCCAGCAGCCAGCGGGAGTTTTCCTACGAGCAGTACTTC. Residues: CASSQREFSYEQYF.

Many counts were recorded for this clonotype. The chain combines TRBV29-1 with TRBJ1-2; no firm D call. This CDR3 is built from 15 residues. The V and J ends lost 2 bases and 4 bases respectively, with 17 bases between them. The V gene's germline CDR1 is SQVTM and CDR2 ANQGSEA. CDR3 protein: CSVERHGTPSYGYTF. The CDR3, as DNA: TGCAGCGTTGAACGCCACGGCACCCCCAGCTATGGCTACACCTTC.

At least ten counts were recorded for this clonotype. The chain combines TRBV27 with TRBJ2-3; 11 bases align to TRBD2. The CDR3 is 16 residues long. Germline V gives CDR1 MNHEY, CDR2 SMNVEV (reference sequence). The J segment lost 2 bases and the V segment lost 3 bases, leaving 4 bases of the junction unmatched. CDR3 amino acids: CASSFLAGGVTDTQYF. The CDR3 region has the DNA TGTGCCAGCAGTTTCCTAGCGGGAGGAGTCACAGATACGCAGTATTTT.

V gene TRBV6-1 combines with J gene TRBJ2-5; no clear D gene. Trimming shortened V by 6 bases and J by 2 bases, and 19 bases separated the two germline ends. The CDR3 consists of 16 residues. Germline CDR1 is MNHNS and CDR2 is SASEGT. The CDR3 protein is CASSALGQPRQETQYF. CDR3 sequence (DNA): TGTGCCAGCAGCGCCTTAGGCCAACCCCGACAAGAGACCCAGTACTTC.

The V and J genes are TRBV5-1 and TRBJ2-1; 10 bases are a match to TRBD1. V lost 2 bases to trimming and J lost 8 bases; unmatched junction nucleotides: 7. Germline CDR1 SGHRS, CDR2 YFSETQ. The CDR3 is 15 amino acids. CDR3 nucleotide sequence: TGCGCCAGCAGCTTATCCGGGACAGGGGTGGATGAGCAGTTCTTC. Translating gives CASSLSGTGVDEQFF.

There are a few counts of this clonotype. The gene calls are TRBV7-9 and TRBJ1-5; D gene unclear. Germline V lookup: CDR1 SEHNR, CDR2 FQNEAQ (reference sequence). Trimming took off 4 bases at V and 0 bases at J, with 10 bases between the two ends. The CDR3 consists of 15 residues. The CDR3 coding sequence is TGTGCCAGCAGCTCGGAGAGATATAGCAATCAGCCCCAGCATTTT. This gives the protein CASSSERYSNQPQHF.

This clonotype was counted many times. V is TRBV10-3 and J is TRBJ2-7; D remains ambiguous. Looked up from germline, CDR1 is ENHRY and CDR2 is SYGVKD. The CDR3 length is 11 residues. Trimming removed 2 bases at V and 7 bases at J, with 6 bases between. DNA for the CDR3: TGTGCCATCAGTGAGGGGCAAGAGCAGTACGTC. Encoded protein: CAISEGQEQYV.

The chain couples TRBV5-1 to TRBJ2-1; 7 bases are shared with TRBD1. CDR3 size: 16 residues. Germline CDR1 SGHRS, CDR2 YFSETQ. With 0 bases clipped from V and 7 bases from J, the junction kept 10 bases outside the gene matches. As DNA, the CDR3 is TGCGCCAGCAGCTTGGTGAGTTGGGACAGCCTGAATGAGCAGTTCTTC. Its translation: CASSLVSWDSLNEQFF.

At least ten counts were recorded for this clonotype. J is TRBJ2-1 and V is TRBV20-1; D is uncertain. Trimming pared 6 bases from V and 6 bases from J, leaving 9 bases between. The germline CDR1 and CDR2 sequences are DFQATT and SNEGSKA (reference sequence). The length of the CDR3 is 11 residues. CDR3 sequence reads: CSAVPGNEQFF. CDR3 bases: TGCAGTGCAGTCCCGGGCAATGAGCAGTTCTTC.

This clonotype has only a few counts. The genes are TRBV20-1 and TRBJ2-3; D remains ambiguous. The germline CDR1 and CDR2 sequences are DFQATT and SNEGSKA (reference sequence). The length of the CDR3 is 13 residues. Trimming took 5 bases from V and 0 from J, leaving 9 bases between them. The CDR3 spells CSAFRPSTDTQYF. The DNA of the CDR3 is TGCAGTGCTTTTCGTCCTAGCACAGATACGCAGTATTTT.

This clonotype was seen at least ten times. An end of the junction does not agree with germline; a read error may underlie this. This chain links TRBV5-1 with TRBJ2-3; D is tentatively TRBD1 or TRBD2 (5 bases each). The length of the CDR3 is 16 residues. The germline CDR1 and CDR2 sequences are SGHRS and YFSETQ. The CDR3 nucleotides read TGCGCCAGCACCTTGGGATTCGGGGCTAGCACAGATACGCAGTATTTT. This sequence encodes CASTLGFGASTDTQYF.